The clone carrying this T cell receptor (beta chain) turned up a few times. The antigen is undetermined. Scientists made TCR beta libraries using quantitative 5'-RACE with molecular barcodes. One entry per CDR3 protein results from TCRdb running MiXCR on the 5' RACE reads. The table records over 700,000 distinct CDR3 sequences, under 20% of them present only once. The sample is drawn from a study of CD8 T cells in ankylosing spondylitis. Overall study findings and caveats: The study identified a TCR beta motif of roughly eight highly homologous variants that appeared characteristic of ankylosing spondylitis blood.

Germline loops: CDR1 MNHNS, CDR2 SASEGT. The CDR3 sequence is 15 residues long. Between the trimmed V and J ends, which lost 6 bases and 0 bases, there was a span of 14 bases. The receptor was derived from a male donor with ankylosing spondylitis. Input material: blood, either unsorted or a sorted T cell fraction (not recorded which). This chain links TRBV6-1 with TRBJ1-1, with TRBD1 as a possible D gene (6 bases). CDR3 protein: CASSLHWTVNTEAFF. CDR3 coding DNA: TGTGCCAGCAGCCTCCACTGGACAGTGAACACTGAAGCTTTCTTT.